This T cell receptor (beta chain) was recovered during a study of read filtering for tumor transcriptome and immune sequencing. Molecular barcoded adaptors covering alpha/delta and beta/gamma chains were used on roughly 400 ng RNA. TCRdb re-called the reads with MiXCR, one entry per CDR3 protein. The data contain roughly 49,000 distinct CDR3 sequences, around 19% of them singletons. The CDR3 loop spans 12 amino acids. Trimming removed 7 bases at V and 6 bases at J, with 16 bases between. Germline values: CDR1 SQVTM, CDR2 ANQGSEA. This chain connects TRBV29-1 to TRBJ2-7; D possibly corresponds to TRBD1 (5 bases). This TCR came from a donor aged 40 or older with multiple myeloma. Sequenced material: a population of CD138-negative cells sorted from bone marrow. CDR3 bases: TGCAGCGGCCTAACCCTAAGGGGCGAGCAGTACTTC. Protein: CSGLTLRGEQYF.